Below are 2 T cell receptor beta chains sequenced from a single sample in a study of response to subunit inactivated influenza vaccine. In TCRdb, the RT-PCR reads were re-called with MiXCR into one record per CDR3 protein. The table includes almost 250,000 distinct CDR3 sequences, 12% detected once. The sample consisted of non-naive T cells sorted from PBMCs, taken 14 to 15 days before vaccination. The receptors originated from a man aged 45-65 years who received an inactivated influenza vaccine.

The chain recombines TRBV5-5 with TRBJ2-2; D gene ambiguous. Trimming removed 2 bases from V and 3 bases from J, with 14 bases in between. Germline values: CDR1 SGHKS, CDR2 YYEKEE (reference sequence). The CDR3 is made up of 16 amino acids. In DNA form, the CDR3 reads TGTGCCAGCAGCTTTTATCGGCTAATGGACACCGGGGAGCTGTTTTTT. It is translated as CASSFYRLMDTGELFF.

The V and J genes are TRBV5-1 and TRBJ2-5, with D possibly being TRBD2 (5 bases). The CDR3 runs 15 residues. V was pared by 3 bases and J by 2 bases, with 14 bases between. CDR1 is SGHRS and CDR2 is YFSETQ in the germline V gene. The DNA for the CDR3 is TGCGCCAGCAGCTCGGGAAATGGTGGTCAAGAGACCCAGTACTTC. Translated: CASSSGNGGQETQYF.